This TCR beta chain was sequenced for a study of identical twins. Findings and caveats of the study: Recombination models fit unrelated individuals' TCR alpha sharing but underestimated twins'. Cord blood's abundant beta clonotypes had fewer insertions, unlike memory repertoires. Out-of-frame alpha sequences common to twins were enriched for low generation probability.

MiXCR, applied by TCRdb to the 5' RACE reads, yields one record per CDR3 protein. This table has under 300,000 distinct CDR3 sequences, roughly an eighth appearing once. This clonotype turned up a few times. Its antigen is not identified. This sequence originates from a woman aged 18-29 years in good health. Sequenced input: memory (CD45RO+) T cells sorted from blood.

The CDR3 DNA reads as TGTGCCAGCAGTCCGGAGAGGTTTCAGCCCCAGCATTTT. This gives the protein CASSPERFQPQHF. The chain carries TRBV6-1 and TRBJ1-5; D uncertain. The V end was cut by 5 bases, the J end by 6 bases, with 11 bases between. From germline, CDR1 is MNHNS and CDR2 SASEGT. This CDR3 spans 13 amino acids.